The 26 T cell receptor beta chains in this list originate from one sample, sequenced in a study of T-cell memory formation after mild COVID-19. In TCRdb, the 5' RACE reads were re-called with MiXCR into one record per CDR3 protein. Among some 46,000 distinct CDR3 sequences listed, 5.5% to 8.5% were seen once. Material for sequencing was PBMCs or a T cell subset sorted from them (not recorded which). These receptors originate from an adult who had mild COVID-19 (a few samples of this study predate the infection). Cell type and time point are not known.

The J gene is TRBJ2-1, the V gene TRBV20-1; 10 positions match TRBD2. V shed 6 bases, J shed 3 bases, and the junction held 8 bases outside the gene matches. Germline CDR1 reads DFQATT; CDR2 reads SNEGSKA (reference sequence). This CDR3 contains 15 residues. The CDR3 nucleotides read TGCAGTGCCCAAAGAACTAGCGGGATCTACAATGAGCAGTTCTTC. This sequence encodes CSAQRTSGIYNEQFF.

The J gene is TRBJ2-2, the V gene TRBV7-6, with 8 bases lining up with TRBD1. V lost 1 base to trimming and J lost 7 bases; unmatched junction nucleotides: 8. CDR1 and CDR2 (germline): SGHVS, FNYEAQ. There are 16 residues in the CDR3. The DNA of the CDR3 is TGTGCCAGCAGCTTAGTCTCGACAGGGGCGAACGGGGAGCTGTTTTTT. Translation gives CASSLVSTGANGELFF.

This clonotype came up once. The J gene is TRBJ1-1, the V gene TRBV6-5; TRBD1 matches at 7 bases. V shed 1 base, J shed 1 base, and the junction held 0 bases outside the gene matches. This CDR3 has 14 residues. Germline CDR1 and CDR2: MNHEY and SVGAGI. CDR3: CASSYYRGNTEAFF. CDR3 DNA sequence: TGTGCCAGCAGTTACTACAGGGGGAACACTGAAGCTTTCTTT.

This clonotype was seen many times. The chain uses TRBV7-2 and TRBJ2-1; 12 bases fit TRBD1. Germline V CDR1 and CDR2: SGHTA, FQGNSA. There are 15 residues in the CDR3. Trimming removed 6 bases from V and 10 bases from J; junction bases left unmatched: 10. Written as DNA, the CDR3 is TGTGCCAGCAGTTGGGGACAGGGGGCGGGGTTAGAGCAGTTCTTC. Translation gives CASSWGQGAGLEQFF.

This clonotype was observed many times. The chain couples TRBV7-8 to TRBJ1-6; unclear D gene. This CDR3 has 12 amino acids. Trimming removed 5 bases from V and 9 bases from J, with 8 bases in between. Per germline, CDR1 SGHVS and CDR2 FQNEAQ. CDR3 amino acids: CASSNSGSPLHF. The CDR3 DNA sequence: TGTGCCAGCAGCAACAGTGGTTCACCCCTCCACTTT.

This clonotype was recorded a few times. The CDR3 reads CASSITGLSGELFF. CDR3 in DNA: TGTGCCAGCAGTATTACAGGGTTGTCCGGGGAGCTGTTTTTT. The chain recombines TRBV6-5 with TRBJ2-2; the D gene is possibly TRBD1 (6 bases). CDR1 is MNHEY, CDR2 SVGAGI, per germline. V gave up 5 bases and J gave up 6 bases, with 13 bases separating them. This CDR3 comprises 14 residues.

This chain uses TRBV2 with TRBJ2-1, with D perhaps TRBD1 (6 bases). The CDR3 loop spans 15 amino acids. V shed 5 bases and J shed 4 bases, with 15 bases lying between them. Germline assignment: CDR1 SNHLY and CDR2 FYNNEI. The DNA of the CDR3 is TGTGCCAGCAGTACTTTAGGACAGCTTTACAATGAGCAGTTCTTC. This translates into CASSTLGQLYNEQFF.

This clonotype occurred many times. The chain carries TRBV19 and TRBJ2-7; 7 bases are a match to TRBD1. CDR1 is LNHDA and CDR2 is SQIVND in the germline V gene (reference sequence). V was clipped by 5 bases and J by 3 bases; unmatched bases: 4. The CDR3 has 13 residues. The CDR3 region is CASSVGQDYEQYF. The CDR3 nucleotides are TGTGCCAGTAGTGTAGGACAGGACTACGAGCAGTACTTC.

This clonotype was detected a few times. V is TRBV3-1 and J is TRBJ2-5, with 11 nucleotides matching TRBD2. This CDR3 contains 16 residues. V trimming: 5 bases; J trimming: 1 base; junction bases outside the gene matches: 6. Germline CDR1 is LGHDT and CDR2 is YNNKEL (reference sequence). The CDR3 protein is CASSRGTSGVQETQYF. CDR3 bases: TGTGCCAGCAGCAGAGGGACTAGCGGCGTCCAAGAGACCCAGTACTTC.

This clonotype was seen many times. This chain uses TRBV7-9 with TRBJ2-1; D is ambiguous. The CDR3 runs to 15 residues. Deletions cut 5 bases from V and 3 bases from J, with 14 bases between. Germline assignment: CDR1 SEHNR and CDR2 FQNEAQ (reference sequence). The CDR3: CASSTERSGYNEQFF. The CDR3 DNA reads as TGTGCCAGCAGCACCGAGAGATCCGGCTACAATGAGCAGTTCTTC.

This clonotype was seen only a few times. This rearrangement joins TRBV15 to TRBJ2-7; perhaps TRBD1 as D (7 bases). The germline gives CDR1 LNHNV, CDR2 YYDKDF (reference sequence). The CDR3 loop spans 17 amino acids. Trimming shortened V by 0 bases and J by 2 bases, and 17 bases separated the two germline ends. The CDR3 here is CATSRDRGGAGTYEQYF. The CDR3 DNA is TGTGCCACCAGCAGAGATCGAGGGGGCGCGGGGACCTACGAGCAGTACTTC.

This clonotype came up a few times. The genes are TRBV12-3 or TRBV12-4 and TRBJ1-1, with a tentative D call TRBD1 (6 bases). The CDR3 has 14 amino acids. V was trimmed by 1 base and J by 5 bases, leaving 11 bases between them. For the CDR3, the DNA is TGTGCCAGCAGTTTAGACAGGGTGAGGACTGAAGCTTTCTTT. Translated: CASSLDRVRTEAFF.

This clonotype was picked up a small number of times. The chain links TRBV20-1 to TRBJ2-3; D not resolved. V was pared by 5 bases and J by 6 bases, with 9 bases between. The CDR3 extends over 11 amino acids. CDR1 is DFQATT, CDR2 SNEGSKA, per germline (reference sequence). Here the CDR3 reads CSARSRDTQYF. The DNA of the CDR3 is TGCAGTGCTCGCAGTCGGGATACGCAGTATTTT.

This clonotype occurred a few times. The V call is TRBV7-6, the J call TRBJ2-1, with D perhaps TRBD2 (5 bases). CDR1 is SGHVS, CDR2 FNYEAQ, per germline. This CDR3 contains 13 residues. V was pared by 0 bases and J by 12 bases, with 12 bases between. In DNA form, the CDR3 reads TGTGCCAGCAGCTTAGCTTGGGGAGAGACGCAGTTCTTC. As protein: CASSLAWGETQFF.

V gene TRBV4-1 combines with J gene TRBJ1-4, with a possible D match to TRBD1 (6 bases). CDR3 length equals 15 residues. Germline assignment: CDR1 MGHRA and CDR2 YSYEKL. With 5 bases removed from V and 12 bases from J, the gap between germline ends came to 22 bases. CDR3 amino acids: CASSSWSGTLTELFF. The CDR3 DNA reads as TGCGCCAGCAGCTCCTGGTCCGGGACACTCACTGAACTGTTTTTT.

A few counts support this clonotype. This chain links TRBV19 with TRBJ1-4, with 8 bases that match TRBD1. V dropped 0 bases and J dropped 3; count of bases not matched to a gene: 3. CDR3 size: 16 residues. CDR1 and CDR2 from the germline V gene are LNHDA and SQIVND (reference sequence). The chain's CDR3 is CASSIDRTGSNEKLFF. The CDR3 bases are TGTGCCAGTAGTATAGACCGGACAGGGTCTAATGAAAAACTGTTTTTT. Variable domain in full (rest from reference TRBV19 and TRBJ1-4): DGGITQSPKYLFRKEGQNVTLSCEQNLNHDAMYWYRQDPGQGLRLIYYSQIVNDFQKGDIAEGYSVSREKKESFPLTVTSAQKNPTAFYLCASSIDRTGSNEKLFFGSGTQLSVL.

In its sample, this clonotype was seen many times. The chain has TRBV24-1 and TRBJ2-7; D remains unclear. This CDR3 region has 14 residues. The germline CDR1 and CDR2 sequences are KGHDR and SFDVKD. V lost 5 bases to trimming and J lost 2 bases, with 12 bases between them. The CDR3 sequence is CATSADDWPYEQYF. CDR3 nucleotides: TGTGCCACCAGTGCAGACGACTGGCCCTACGAGCAGTACTTC.

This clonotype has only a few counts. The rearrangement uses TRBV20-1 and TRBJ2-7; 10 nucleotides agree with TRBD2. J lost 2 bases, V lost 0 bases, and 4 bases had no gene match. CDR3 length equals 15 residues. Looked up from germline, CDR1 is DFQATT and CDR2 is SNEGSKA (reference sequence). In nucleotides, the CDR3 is TGCAGTGCTAGAGAAAAGCGGGGGGGAACCTACGAGCAGTACTTC. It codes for CSAREKRGGTYEQYF.

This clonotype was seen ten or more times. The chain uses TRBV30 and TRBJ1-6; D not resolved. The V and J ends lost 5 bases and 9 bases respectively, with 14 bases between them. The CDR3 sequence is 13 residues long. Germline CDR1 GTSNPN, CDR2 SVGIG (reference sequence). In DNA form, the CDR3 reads TGTGCCTGGGATCGATCATCGGGTTCACCCCTCCACTTT. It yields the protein CAWDRSSGSPLHF.

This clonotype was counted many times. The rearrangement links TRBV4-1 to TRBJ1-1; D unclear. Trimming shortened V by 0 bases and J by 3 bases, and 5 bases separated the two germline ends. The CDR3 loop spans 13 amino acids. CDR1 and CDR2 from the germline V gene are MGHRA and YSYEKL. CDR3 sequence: CASSQETYTEAFF. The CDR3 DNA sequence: TGCGCCAGCAGCCAAGAAACTTACACTGAAGCTTTCTTT.

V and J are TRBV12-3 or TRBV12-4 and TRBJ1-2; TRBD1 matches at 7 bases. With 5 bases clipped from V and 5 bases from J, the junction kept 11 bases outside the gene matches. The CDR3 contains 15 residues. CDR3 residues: CASSKTSGTAYGYTF. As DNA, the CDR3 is TGTGCCAGCAGTAAGACGTCCGGGACAGCTTATGGCTACACCTTC.

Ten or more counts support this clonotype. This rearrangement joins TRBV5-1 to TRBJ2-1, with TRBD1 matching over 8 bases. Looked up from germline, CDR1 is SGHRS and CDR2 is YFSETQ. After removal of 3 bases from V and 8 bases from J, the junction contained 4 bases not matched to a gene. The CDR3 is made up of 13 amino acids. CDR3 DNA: TGCGCCAGCAGCTATGACAGGGGCCATGAGCAGTTCTTC. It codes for CASSYDRGHEQFF.

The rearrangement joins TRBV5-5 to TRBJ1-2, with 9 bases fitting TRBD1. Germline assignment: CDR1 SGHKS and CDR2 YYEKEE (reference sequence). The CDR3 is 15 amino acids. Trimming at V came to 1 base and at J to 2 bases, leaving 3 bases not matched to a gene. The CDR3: CASSLSGTGNYGYTF. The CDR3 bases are TGTGCCAGCAGCTTGTCGGGGACAGGGAACTATGGCTACACCTTC.

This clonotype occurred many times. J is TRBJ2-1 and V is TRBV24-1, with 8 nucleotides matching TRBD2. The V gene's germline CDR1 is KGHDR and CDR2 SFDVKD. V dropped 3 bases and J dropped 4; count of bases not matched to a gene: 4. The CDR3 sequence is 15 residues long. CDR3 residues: CATSDISGRYNEQFF. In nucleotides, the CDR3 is TGTGCCACCAGTGATATAAGCGGGAGATACAATGAGCAGTTCTTC.

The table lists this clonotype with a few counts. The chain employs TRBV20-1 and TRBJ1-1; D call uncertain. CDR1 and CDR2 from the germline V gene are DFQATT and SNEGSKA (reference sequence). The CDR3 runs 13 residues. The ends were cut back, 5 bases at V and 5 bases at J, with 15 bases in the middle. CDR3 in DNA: TGCAGTGCTTGCGCGACCCCGGGGACTGAAGCTTTCTTT. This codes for CSACATPGTEAFF.

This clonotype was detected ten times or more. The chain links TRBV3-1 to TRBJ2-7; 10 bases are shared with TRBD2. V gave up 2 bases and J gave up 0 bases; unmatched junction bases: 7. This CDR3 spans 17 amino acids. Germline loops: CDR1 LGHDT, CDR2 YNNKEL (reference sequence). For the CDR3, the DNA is TGTGCCAGCAGCCAAAATAGCGGGGGGCCCAACTCCTACGAGCAGTACTTC. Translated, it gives CASSQNSGGPNSYEQYF.